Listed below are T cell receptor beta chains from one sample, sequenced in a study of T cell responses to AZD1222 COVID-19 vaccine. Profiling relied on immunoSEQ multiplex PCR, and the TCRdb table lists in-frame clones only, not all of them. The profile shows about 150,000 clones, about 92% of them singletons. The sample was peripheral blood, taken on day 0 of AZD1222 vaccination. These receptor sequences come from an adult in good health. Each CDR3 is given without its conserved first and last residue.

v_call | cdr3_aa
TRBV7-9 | ASSLEVRQPTDTQY
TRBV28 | ASSTPYEQY
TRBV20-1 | SASDGDRNSPLH
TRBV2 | ASSDRAGTYEQY
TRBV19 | ASSIYTEAF
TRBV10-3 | AITSRGPANTGELF
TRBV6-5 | ASSLVTGAVYGYT
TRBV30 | AWSVTVPGESPLH
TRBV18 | ASSPRGGENTGELF
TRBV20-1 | SARDSAEQY
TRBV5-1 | ASSPGRDNEQF
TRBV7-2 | ASSREGPTGQPQH
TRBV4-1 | ASSQLWAAATNEKLF
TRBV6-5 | ASSPTGLNTEAF
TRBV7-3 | ASSGQGKGTEAF
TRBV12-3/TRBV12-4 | ASSLRGGMALH
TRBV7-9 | ASSPESLGYT
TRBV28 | ASSFGGRLNTEAF
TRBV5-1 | ASSLDGSGNTIY
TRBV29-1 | SVRQVLTAEAF
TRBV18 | ASSPRDRDEQY
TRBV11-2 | ASSQDRTTEAF
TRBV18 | ASSEGLNEQF
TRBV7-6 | ASSGRRDFNSYNEQF
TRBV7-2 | ASSLKSDTQY
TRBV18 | ASSPGAREAF
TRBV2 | ASVRGSNQETQY
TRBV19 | ASSMGDGYEQY
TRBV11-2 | ASSSRPRHSGNTIY
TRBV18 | ASSRLWDRGNGYT
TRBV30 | AWSSRQDEAF
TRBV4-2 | ASSQASENQPQH
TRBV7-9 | ASRFGDRGFTGELF
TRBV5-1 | ASSLFRAAGELF
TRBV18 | ASSPLDTPAGWAEAF
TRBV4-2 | ASSQATVGTINYGYT
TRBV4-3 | ASSRSYEQY